The T cell receptor (beta chain) described here comes from a study of cytomegalovirus exposure and HLA in healthy donors. Study context: Most donors, 70% to 85% of 398 genotyped, fell in the Caucasian-associated ancestry cluster.

The study ran its PCR with 60 Vbeta and 13 Jbeta primers. Method: immunoSEQ multiplex PCR; TCRdb's copy keeps in-frame clones and lacks some. Of 95,000 to 130,000 clones in the sample, 70% to 80% were seen once. Concerning this clone: The antigen is unknown.

Trimming left V 7 bases short and J 2 bases short, with 11 bases between. CDR3 length equals 13 residues. Germline loops: CDR1 MNHNS, CDR2 SASEGT. Overall study results and limits: Investigators reported more than 150 TCR beta chains as tied to cytomegalovirus.

The TCR was taken from a man under 40 in good health and CMV-seropositive. What was sequenced was PBMCs. The rearrangement uses TRBV6-1 and TRBJ1-2; D is unclear. CDR3 sequence reads: CASMIQSNYGYTF. The CDR3 region has the DNA TGTGCCAGCATGATACAGTCAAACTATGGCTACACCTTC.